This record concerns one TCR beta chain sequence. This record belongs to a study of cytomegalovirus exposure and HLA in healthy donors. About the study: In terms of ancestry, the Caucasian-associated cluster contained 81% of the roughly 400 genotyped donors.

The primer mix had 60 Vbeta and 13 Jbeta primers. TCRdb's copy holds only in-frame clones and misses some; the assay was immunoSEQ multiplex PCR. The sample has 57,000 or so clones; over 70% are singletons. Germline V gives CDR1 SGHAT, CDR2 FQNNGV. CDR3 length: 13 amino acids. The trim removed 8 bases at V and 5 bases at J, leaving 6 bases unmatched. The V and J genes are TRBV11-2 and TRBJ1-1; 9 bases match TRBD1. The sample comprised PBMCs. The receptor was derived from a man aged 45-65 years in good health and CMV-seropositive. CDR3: CASGTGGNTEAFF. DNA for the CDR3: TGTGCCAGCGGCACAGGGGGCAATACTGAAGCTTTCTTT. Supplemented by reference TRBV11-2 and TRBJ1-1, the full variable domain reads EAGVAQSPRYKIIEKRQSVAFWCNPISGHATLYWYQQILGQGPKLLIQFQNNGVVDDSQLPKDRFSAERLKGVDSTLKIQPAKLEDSAVYLCASGTGGNTEAFFGQGTRLTVV.